This T cell receptor beta chain emerged from a study of cytomegalovirus exposure and HLA in healthy donors. Broader study findings: The presence/absence work took it that sequencing depth was about the same across donors. Accurate predictions that matched the HLA-A and HLA-B alleles of most subjects were reportedly made from TCR beta sequences. Compared with the approximately 680-donor mean, an Asian-associated ancestry cluster reportedly had fewer N-insertions, according to a later analysis.

CDR3 length: 15 amino acids. Germline assignment: CDR1 SGHTA and CDR2 FQGNSA. V shed 3 bases and J 0 bases; nucleotides not matched to a gene: 2. Comments on this clone: Its target is unknown.

Healthy bone marrow donors made up the donors. Vbeta (60) and Jbeta (13) primers were used in the PCR. Clones were sequenced by immunoSEQ multiplex PCR, and TCRdb holds only the in-frame ones, with some missing. The table has about 160,000 clones, approximately 76% seen once. The clonotype was recovered from a man in his sixties in good health and CMV-seronegative. The chain is built from TRBV7-2 and TRBJ2-3, with 8 bases lining up with TRBD1. The sample comprised PBMCs. The CDR3 DNA reads as TGTGCCAGCAGCTTGACAGGGGAGAGCACAGATACGCAGTATTTT. Encoded protein: CASSLTGESTDTQYF.